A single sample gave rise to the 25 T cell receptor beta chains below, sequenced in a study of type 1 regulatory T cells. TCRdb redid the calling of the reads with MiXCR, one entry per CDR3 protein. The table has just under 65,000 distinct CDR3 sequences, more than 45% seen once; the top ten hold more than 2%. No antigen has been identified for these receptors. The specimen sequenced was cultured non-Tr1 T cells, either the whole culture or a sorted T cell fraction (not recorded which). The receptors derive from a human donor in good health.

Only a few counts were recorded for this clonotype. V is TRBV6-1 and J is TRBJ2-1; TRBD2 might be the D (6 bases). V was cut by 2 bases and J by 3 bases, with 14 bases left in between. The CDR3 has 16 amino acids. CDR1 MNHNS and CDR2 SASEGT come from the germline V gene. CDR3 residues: CASSEYGTSNYNEQFF. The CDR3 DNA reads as TGTGCCAGCAGTGAATATGGGACTTCCAACTACAATGAGCAGTTCTTC.

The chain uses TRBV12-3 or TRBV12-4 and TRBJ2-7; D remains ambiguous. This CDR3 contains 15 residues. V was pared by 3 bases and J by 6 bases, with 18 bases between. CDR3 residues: CASSLNQLGFPEQYF. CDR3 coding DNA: TGTGCCAGCAGTTTGAATCAGTTAGGGTTCCCCGAGCAGTACTTC.

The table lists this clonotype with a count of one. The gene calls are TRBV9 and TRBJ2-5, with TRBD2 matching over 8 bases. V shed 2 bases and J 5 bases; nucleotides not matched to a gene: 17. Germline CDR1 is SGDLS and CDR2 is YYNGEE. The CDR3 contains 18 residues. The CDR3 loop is CASSVEPLPGGAWETQYF. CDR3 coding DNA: TGTGCCAGCAGCGTGGAGCCCCTTCCCGGGGGGGCCTGGGAGACCCAGTACTTC.

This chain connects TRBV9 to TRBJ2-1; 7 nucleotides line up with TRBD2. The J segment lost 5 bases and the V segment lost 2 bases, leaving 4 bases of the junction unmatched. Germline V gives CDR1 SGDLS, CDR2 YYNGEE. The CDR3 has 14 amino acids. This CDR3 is CASSVRAGNNEQFF. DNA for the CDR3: TGTGCCAGCAGCGTTAGAGCGGGAAACAATGAGCAGTTCTTC.

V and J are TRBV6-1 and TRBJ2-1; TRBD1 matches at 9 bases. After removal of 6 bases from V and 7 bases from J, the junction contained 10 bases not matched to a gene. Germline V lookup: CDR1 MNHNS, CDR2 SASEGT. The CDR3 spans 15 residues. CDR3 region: CASSGGGQGGNEQFF. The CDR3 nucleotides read TGTGCCAGCAGCGGAGGGGGACAGGGTGGGAATGAGCAGTTCTTC.

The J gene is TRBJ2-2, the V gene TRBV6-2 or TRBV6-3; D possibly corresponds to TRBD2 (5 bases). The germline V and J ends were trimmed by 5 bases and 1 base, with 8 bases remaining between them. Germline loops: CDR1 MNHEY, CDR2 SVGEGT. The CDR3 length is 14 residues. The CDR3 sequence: CASSRAGNTGELFF. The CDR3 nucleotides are TGTGCCAGCAGTCGGGCGGGGAACACCGGGGAGCTGTTTTTT.

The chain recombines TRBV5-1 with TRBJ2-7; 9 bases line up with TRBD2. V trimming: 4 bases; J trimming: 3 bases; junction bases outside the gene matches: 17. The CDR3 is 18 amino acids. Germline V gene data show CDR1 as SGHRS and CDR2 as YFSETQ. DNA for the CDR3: TGCGCCAGCAGCGGGACGGGGGCGCCGGGACTAGCACACTACGAGCAGTACTTC. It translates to CASSGTGAPGLAHYEQYF.

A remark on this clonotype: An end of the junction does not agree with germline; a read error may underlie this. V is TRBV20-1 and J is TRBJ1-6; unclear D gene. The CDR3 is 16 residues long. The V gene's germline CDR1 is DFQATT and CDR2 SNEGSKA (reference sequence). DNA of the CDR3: TGCAGTGCCTCGAATCCTCTTAGCTCCTATAATTCACTCCTCCACTTT. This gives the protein CSASNPLSSYNSLLHF.

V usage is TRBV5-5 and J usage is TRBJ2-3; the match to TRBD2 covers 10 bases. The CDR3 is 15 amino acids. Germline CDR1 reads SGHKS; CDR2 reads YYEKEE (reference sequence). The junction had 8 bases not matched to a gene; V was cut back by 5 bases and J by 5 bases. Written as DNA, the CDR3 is TGTGCCAGCAGACCAGCGGGGGGGCAGGTAGATACGCAGTATTTT. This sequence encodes CASRPAGGQVDTQYF.

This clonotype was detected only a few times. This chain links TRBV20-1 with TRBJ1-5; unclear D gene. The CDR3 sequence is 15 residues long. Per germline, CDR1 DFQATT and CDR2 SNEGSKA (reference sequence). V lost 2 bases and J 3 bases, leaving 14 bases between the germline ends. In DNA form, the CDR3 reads TGCAGTGCTAGACCCGGCGCAGGCCCCAATCAGCCCCAGCATTTT. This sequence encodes CSARPGAGPNQPQHF.

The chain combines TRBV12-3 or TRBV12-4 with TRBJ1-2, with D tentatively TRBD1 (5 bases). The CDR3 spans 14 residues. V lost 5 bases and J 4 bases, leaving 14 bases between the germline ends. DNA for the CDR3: TGTGCCAGCAGTGCCCGCCACGGGGCCTATGGCTACACCTTC. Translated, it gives CASSARHGAYGYTF.

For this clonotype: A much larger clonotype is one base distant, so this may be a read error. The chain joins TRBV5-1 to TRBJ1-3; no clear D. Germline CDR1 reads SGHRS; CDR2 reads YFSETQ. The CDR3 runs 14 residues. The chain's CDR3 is CTSSWTVSGNTIYF. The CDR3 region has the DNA TGCACCAGCAGCTGGACGGTCTCTGGAAACACCATATATTTT.

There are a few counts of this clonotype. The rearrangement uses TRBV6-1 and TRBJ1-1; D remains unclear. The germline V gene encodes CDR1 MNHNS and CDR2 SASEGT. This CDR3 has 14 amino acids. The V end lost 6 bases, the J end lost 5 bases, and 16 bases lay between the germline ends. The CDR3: CASRNGQDRTEAFF. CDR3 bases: TGTGCCAGCAGGAACGGGCAGGATAGGACTGAAGCTTTCTTT.

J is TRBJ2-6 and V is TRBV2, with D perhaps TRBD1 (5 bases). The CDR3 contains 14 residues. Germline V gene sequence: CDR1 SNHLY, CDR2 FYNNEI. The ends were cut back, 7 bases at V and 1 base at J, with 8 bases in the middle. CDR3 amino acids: CASKTGSGANVLTF. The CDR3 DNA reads TGTGCCAGCAAAACAGGTTCTGGGGCCAACGTCCTGACTTTC.

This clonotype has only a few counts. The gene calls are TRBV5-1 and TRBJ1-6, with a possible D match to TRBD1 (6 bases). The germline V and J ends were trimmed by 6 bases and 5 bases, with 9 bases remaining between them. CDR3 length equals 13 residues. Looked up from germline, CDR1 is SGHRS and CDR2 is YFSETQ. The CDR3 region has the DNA TGCGCCAGCACACAGGGTAATAATTCACCCCTCCACTTT. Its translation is CASTQGNNSPLHF.

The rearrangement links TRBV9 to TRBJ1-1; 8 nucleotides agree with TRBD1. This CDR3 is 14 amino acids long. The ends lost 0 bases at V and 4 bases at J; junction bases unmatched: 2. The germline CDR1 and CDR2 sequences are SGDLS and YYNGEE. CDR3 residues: CASSVDTGGTEAFF. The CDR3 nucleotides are TGTGCCAGCAGCGTAGACACAGGGGGCACTGAAGCTTTCTTT.

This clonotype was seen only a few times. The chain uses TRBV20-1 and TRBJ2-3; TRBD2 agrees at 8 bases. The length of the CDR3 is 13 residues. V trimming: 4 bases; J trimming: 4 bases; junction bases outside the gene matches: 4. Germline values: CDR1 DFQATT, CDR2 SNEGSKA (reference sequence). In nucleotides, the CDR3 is TGCAGTGCTACAGGACTAGCTCCAGATACGCAGTATTTT. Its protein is CSATGLAPDTQYF.

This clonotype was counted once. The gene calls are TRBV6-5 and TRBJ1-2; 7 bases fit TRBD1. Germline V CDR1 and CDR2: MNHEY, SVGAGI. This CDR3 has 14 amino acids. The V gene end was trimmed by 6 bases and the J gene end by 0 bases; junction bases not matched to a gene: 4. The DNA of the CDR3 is TGTGCCAGCAGCGGCAGGGGGGCTAACTATGGCTACACCTTC. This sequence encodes CASSGRGANYGYTF.

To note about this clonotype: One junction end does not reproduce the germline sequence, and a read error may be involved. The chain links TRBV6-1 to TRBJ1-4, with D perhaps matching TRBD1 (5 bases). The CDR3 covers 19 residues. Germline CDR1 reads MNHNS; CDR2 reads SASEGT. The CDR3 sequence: CASTSVRAGILGTNEKLFF. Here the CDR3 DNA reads TGTGCCAGCACCTCCGTACGGGCCGGAATCCTGGGGACTAATGAAAAACTCTTTTTT.

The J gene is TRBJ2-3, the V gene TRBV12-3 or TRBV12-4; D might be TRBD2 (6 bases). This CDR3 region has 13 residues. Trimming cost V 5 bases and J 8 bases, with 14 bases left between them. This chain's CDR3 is CASSIGTFPTQYF. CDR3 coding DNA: TGTGCCAGCAGTATTGGGACTTTCCCTACGCAGTATTTT.

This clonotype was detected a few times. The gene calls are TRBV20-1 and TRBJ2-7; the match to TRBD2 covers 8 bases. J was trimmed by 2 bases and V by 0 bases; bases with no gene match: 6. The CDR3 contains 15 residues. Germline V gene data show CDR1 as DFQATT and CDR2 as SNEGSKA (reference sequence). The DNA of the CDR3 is TGCAGTGCTAGAGATCTGGCGGGGGGCCCCTACGAGCAGTACTTC. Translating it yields CSARDLAGGPYEQYF.

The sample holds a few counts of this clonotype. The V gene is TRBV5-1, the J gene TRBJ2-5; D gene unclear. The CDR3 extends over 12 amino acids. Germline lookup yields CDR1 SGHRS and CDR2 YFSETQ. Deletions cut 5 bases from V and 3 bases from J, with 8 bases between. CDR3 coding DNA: TGCGCCAGCAGTCCCTCAAAAGAGACCCAGTACTTC. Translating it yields CASSPSKETQYF. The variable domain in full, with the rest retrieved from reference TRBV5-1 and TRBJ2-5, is KAGVTQTPRYLIKTRGQQVTLSCSPISGHRSVSWYQQTPGQGLQFLFEYFSETQRNKGNFPGRFSGRQFSNSRSEMNVSTLELGDSALYLCASSPSKETQYFGPGTRLLVL.

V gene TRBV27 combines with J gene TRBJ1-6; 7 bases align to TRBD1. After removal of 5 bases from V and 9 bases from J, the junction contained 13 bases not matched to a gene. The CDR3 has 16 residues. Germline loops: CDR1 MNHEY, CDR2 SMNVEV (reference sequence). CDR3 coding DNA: TGTGCCAGCAGTCCAATAACAGGGGTCCGGGGTTCACCCCTCCACTTT. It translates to CASSPITGVRGSPLHF.

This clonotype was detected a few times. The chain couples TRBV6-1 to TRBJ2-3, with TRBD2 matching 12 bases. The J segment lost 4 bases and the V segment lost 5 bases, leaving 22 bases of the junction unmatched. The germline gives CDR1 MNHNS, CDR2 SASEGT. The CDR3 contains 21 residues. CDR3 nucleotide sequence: TGTGCCAGCAGTCGGACTATAGGACTAGCGGGGTCCCCTACGAGCGCAGATACGCAGTATTTT. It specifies CASSRTIGLAGSPTSADTQYF.

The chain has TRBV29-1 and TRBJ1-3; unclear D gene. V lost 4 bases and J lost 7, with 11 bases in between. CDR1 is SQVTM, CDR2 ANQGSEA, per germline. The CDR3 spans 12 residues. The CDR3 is CSVATDRNTIYF. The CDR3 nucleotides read TGCAGCGTTGCAACAGATCGTAACACCATATATTTT. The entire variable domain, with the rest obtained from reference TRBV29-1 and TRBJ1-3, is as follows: SAVISQKPSRDICQRGTSLTIQCQVDSQVTMMFWYRQQPGQSLTLIATANQGSEATYESGFVIDKFPISRPNLTFSTLTVSNMSPEDSSIYLCSVATDRNTIYFGEGSWLTVV.